In this sample, the clone carrying this T cell receptor beta chain turned up many times. Its specificity is not known. TCRdb analysed the multiplex PCR reads with MiXCR anew, one entry per CDR3 protein. The sample includes roughly 70,000 distinct CDR3 sequences, approximately 45% seen only once; the top ten take roughly 8.1%. The data are from a study of breast tumors, draining lymph nodes, adjacent tissues. The J segment lost 5 bases and the V segment lost 6 bases, leaving 10 bases of the junction unmatched. Germline V gene data show CDR1 as WSHSY and CDR2 as SAAADI. The CDR3 extends over 15 amino acids. General study findings and limits: Compared with basal-like, luminal-like tumors shared significantly more repertoire with nontumor tissue. Tumor repertoires ranked between lymph nodes and nontumor tissue in diversity, with V and J gene preferences.

Sequenced material: breast tumor tissue. The receptor was derived from a female donor with breast cancer. Some clones in this sample may be carry-over from other donors' samples. The chain carries TRBV10-2 and TRBJ1-2; 9 positions agree with TRBD1. The DNA for the CDR3 is TGCGCCAGCAGAGGGAGGACAGGGGATAGGTATGGCTACACCTTC. Translating gives CASRGRTGDRYGYTF.